The T cell receptor beta chain under discussion was sequenced for a study of T cells in women clearing cervical HPV infection. The wider study: Controls were women whose single incident HPV16 infection cleared within 12 months without precancer or cancer. General observations from the study: Richness differences could reflect unmeasured T-cell content per sample. It is unknown whether associations predate infection; no effector/memory or HPV-specific sorting.

Clones were sequenced by immunoSEQ multiplex PCR, and TCRdb holds only the in-frame ones, with some missing. The sample table includes about 14,000 clones. Worth noting for this clone: Its antigen is undetermined. The sequence runs out 3 residues before the end of the CDR3; the remainder is reconstructed from the germline J gene.

Germline V lookup: CDR1 MDHEN, CDR2 SYDVKM. The V and J ends lost 1 base and 0 bases respectively, with 3 bases between them. The CDR3 contains 13 residues. The rearrangement joins TRBV28 to TRBJ1-1; no reliable D call. Specimen: blood buffy coat. This receptor was taken from a woman aged 18 to 75 with a cervical HPV16 infection that either progressed to CIN3+ or cleared (not recorded which). CDR3 DNA, as far as it was read: TGTGCCAGCAGTTTATCTCTGAACACTGAA. Translation gives CASSLSLNTE. In full, the CDR3 reads CASSLSLNTEAFF.